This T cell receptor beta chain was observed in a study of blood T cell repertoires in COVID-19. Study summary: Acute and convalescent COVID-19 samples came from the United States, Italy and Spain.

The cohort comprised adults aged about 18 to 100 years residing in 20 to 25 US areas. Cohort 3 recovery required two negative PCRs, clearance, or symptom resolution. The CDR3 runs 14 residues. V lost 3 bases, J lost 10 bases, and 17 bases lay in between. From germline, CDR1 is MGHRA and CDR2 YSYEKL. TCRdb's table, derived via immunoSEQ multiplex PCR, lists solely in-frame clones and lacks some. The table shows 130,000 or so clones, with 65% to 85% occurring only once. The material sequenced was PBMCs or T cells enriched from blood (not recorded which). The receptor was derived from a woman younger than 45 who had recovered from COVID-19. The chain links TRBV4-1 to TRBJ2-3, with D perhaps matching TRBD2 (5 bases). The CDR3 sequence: CASSHPTRSVAQYF. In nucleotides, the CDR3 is TGCGCCAGCAGCCATCCAACTCGTAGCGTCGCGCAGTATTTT.